The text below deals with one T cell receptor beta chain. Its antigen is unidentified. The data were taken from a study of cytomegalovirus exposure and HLA in healthy donors. The PCR ran on 60 Vbeta and 13 Jbeta primers. Profiled with immunoSEQ multiplex PCR; TCRdb holds only in-frame clones, not every one. Of more than 60,000 clones detected, just under 80% appear once; the ten largest clones hold roughly 9%. Study outcomes and limitations: Cytomegalovirus-associated TCR beta chains were listed, numbering over 150.

The sequenced material came from PBMCs. This clonotype was sampled from a woman in her forties in good health and CMV-seropositive.

As DNA, the CDR3 is TGTGCCAGCTTGGGGACAGATTTCTACACTGAAGCTTTCTTT. Translated, it gives CASLGTDFYTEAFF. The chain links TRBV18 to TRBJ1-1; 7 positions match TRBD1. The junction had 8 bases not matched to a gene; V was cut back by 7 bases and J by 3 bases. The CDR3 loop spans 14 amino acids. Germline V gene sequence: CDR1 KGHSH, CDR2 LQKENI.